Listed below are T cell receptor beta chains from one sample, sequenced in a study of spatial heterogeneity in lung cancer. TCRdb re-called the 5' RACE reads with MiXCR, one entry per CDR3 protein. Among around 60,000 distinct CDR3 sequences listed, approximately 8% were seen once. Specimen: PBMCs, collected at surgery. Receptor source: a female donor with early-stage non-small cell lung cancer. CDR3s include the opening cysteine and the closing phenylalanine or tryptophan. D genes are given only for firm matches. Size is stated for part of the rows, as once, few or many counts, or as a class when the clone is expanded.

d_gene	len	j_gene	abundance	v_gene	CDR3nt	CDR3aa
NA	12	TRBJ2-7	NA	TRBV20-1	TGCAGTGCTGCGGGACAGTTCTCCGAGCAGTACTTC	CSAAGQFSEQYF
TRBD2	13	TRBJ2-5	many	TRBV6-5	TGTGCCACCCAAGCGGGGTACCAAGAGACCCAGTACTTC	CATQAGYQETQYF
NA	14	TRBJ1-2	few	TRBV3-1	TGTGCCAGCAGCCAAGATTCAGGACCTGGGCGCTACACCTTC	CASSQDSGPGRYTF
NA	13	TRBJ2-3	many	TRBV29-1	TGCAGCGTTATGGGACCTAGCACAGATACGCAGTATTTT	CSVMGPSTDTQYF
NA	14	TRBJ2-5	many	TRBV5-1	TGCGCCAGCAGCTTGGAACACGGTCAAGAGACCCAGTACTTC	CASSLEHGQETQYF
NA	13	TRBJ2-5	many	TRBV12-3/TRBV12-4	TGTGCCAGCCAAGCTAGGGGCGGAGAGACCCAGTACTTC	CASQARGGETQYF
TRBD2	16	TRBJ2-1	many	TRBV24-1	TGTGCCACCAGTGACCCTGACGCGGGAGGGATGGGTGAGCAGTTCTTC	CATSDPDAGGMGEQFF
NA	16	TRBJ1-5	many	TRBV4-2	TGTGCCAGCAGCCAAGATAGGAGTACGGGGAATCAGCCCCAGCATTTT	CASSQDRSTGNQPQHF
NA	13	TRBJ2-5	many	TRBV18	TGTGCCAGCTCACCTACTCCGGGGGAGACCCAGTACTTC	CASSPTPGETQYF
NA	15	TRBJ2-1	many	TRBV12-3/TRBV12-4	TGTGCCAGCAGTCAGCAGGGATCCCCCTACAATGAGCAGTTCTTC	CASSQQGSPYNEQFF
TRBD2	15	TRBJ2-1	many	TRBV12-3/TRBV12-4	TGTGCCAGCAGATCCCTAGCGGGCCCTGCAAGTGAGCAGTTCTTC	CASRSLAGPASEQFF
TRBD1	15	TRBJ1-4	many	TRBV20-1	TGCAGTGCTAGAGTCAGGACAGGTCTTAATGAAAAACTGTTTTTT	CSARVRTGLNEKLFF
NA	14	TRBJ1-6	few	TRBV11-2	TGTGCCAGCCGTTGGGGTGGTCCAAATTCACCCCTCCACTTT	CASRWGGPNSPLHF
TRBD2	13	TRBJ2-5	once	TRBV2	TGTGCCAGCAGAACTAGCGGGGTAGAGACCCAGTACTTC	CASRTSGVETQYF
NA	15	TRBJ2-2	NA	TRBV20-1	TGCAGTGCTAGACCGACAGGGATAGCGGCCGGGGAGCTGTTTTTT	CSARPTGIAAGELFF
NA	13	TRBJ1-1	NA	TRBV25-1	TGTGCCAGCAGTGGGGGAGGGAACACTGAAGCTTTCTTT	CASSGGGNTEAFF
NA	15	TRBJ1-5	many	TRBV7-6	TGTGCCAGCAGCTTACGGGTCTATAGCAATCAGCCCCAGCATTTT	CASSLRVYSNQPQHF
TRBD2	15	TRBJ2-1	many	TRBV7-3	TGTGCCAGCAGCTTAACCAGCGGGGGAAGTAATGAGCAGTTCTTC	CASSLTSGGSNEQFF
NA	15	TRBJ1-5	few	TRBV6-4	TGTGCCAGCAGTTCGGACAGACTGGGAAATCAGCCCCAGCATTTT	CASSSDRLGNQPQHF
NA	13	TRBJ1-2	many	TRBV7-3	TGTGCCAGCAGCTTCCAGGGTGGCGGTGGCTACACCTTC	CASSFQGGGGYTF
TRBD1	16	TRBJ1-2	few	TRBV6-2/TRBV6-3	TGTGCCAGCAGTTACCACAAGGACAGGGGGAACTATGGCTACACCTTC	CASSYHKDRGNYGYTF
NA	13	TRBJ2-3	NA	TRBV20-1	TGCAGTGCTCCGCACAGGGTCACAGATACGCAGTATTTT	CSAPHRVTDTQYF
NA	14	TRBJ1-2	many	TRBV6-4	TGTGCCAGCAGTCCCACAGGAGCTAACTATGGCTACACCTTC	CASSPTGANYGYTF
NA	11	TRBJ2-3	many	TRBV20-1	TGCAGTGTAGGTAGCACAGATACGCAGTATTTT	CSVGSTDTQYF
TRBD2	16	TRBJ2-3	few	TRBV7-9	TGTGCCAGCGCGTGGGCGGGGGGACCGGGCCCAGATACGCAGTATTTT	CASAWAGGPGPDTQYF
NA	15	TRBJ1-2	NA	TRBV19	TGTGCCAGTAGTCCCAGCGGGGAATCGAGCTATGGCTACACCTTC	CASSPSGESSYGYTF
NA	13	TRBJ2-4	many	TRBV29-1	TGCAGCGTCCAGGGCCTAGGGAAAAACATTCAGTACTTC	CSVQGLGKNIQYF
TRBD1	15	TRBJ1-3	few	TRBV4-2	TGTGCCAGCAGCCAAGATCGGGACAGTGGAAACACCATATATTTT	CASSQDRDSGNTIYF
TRBD1	16	TRBJ2-7	NA	TRBV6-6	TGTGCCAGCAGTTTCTTCGCCGGGACAGCCTCTTACGAGCAGTACTTC	CASSFFAGTASYEQYF
NA	14	TRBJ1-3	NA	TRBV20-1	TGCAGTGCTAGAGATCCCAGCTCTGGAAACACCATATATTTT	CSARDPSSGNTIYF
NA	14	TRBJ2-2	many	TRBV27	TGTGCCAGCAGTGGAAAGAAGGACACCGGGGAGCTGTTTTTT	CASSGKKDTGELFF
TRBD1	11	TRBJ1-1	many	TRBV20-1	TGCAGGCCTCAGGGGGGCAGTACAGCTTTCTTT	CRPQGGSTAFF
TRBD1	15	TRBJ1-4	few	TRBV9	TGTGCCAGCAGCACCCAGACAGGGGGTACTGAAAAACTGTTTTTT	CASSTQTGGTEKLFF
NA	15	TRBJ1-5	NA	TRBV28	TGTGCCAGCAGACCTACAGGGCTGAGCAATCAGCCCCAGCATTTT	CASRPTGLSNQPQHF
NA	13	TRBJ1-5	many	TRBV12-3/TRBV12-4	TGTGCCAGCAGTTGGTCAGCCGATCAGCCCCAGCATTTT	CASSWSADQPQHF
TRBD1	14	TRBJ2-2	few	TRBV6-1	TGTGCCACCCGGGACAGGGTAAATTCCGGGGAGCTGTTTTTT	CATRDRVNSGELFF
TRBD1	15	TRBJ1-6	NA	TRBV7-9	TGTGCCAGCAGCTTTCAAACAGGGGACAATTCACCCCTCCACTTT	CASSFQTGDNSPLHF
TRBD1	14	TRBJ2-5	many	TRBV13	TGTGCCAGCAGCCGCCGGGACAGGCGAGAGACCCAGTACTTC	CASSRRDRRETQYF
NA	12	TRBJ2-3	few	TRBV20-1	TGCAGTGCCCAGGGTCCTGCAGATACGCAGTATTTT	CSAQGPADTQYF
NA	15	TRBJ2-1	few	TRBV6-1	TGTGCCAGCAGTGAACTGGGGACGACCGGCAATGAGCAGTTCTTC	CASSELGTTGNEQFF
TRBD1	18	TRBJ2-6	many	TRBV19	TGTGCCAGTACTGACCTTACGGGACAGATCTCTGGGGCCAACGTCCTGACTTTC	CASTDLTGQISGANVLTF
TRBD2	17	TRBJ2-6	few	TRBV6-1	TGTGCCAGCATCGGCATGCCAGTCGGGGGGAGGGCCAACGTCCTGACTTTC	CASIGMPVGGRANVLTF
TRBD1	15	TRBJ2-3	many	TRBV20-1	TGCAGTGCTAGAGATTCCACAGGGGCCACAGATACGCAGTATTTT	CSARDSTGATDTQYF